This T cell receptor beta chain was sequenced in a study of cytomegalovirus exposure and HLA in healthy donors. 13 Jbeta primers and 60 Vbeta primers were used for the PCR. Measured with immunoSEQ multiplex PCR; TCRdb has only the in-frame clones, and not every one. The table lists a few hundred thousand clones, about four fifths of them singletons, with around 9.6% in the top ten. Sequenced material: PBMCs. The TCR originated in a woman aged 50 to 60 in good health and CMV-seropositive.

CDR3 sequence: CASSGQGRQPQHF. The CDR3 DNA sequence: TGTGCCAGCAGCGGACAGGGGAGACAGCCCCAGCATTTT. V is TRBV7-9 and J is TRBJ1-5; 9 positions agree with TRBD1. Germline V gene lookup returns CDR1 SEHNR and CDR2 FQNEAQ (reference sequence). V shed 5 bases and J 7 bases; nucleotides not matched to a gene: 3. There are 13 residues in the CDR3.